This T cell receptor (beta chain) appears in the sequencing data of a study of cytomegalovirus exposure and HLA in healthy donors. As for this clone: Its antigen is as yet unknown.

The study ran its PCR with 60 Vbeta and 13 Jbeta primers. TCRdb's copy holds only in-frame clones and misses some; the assay was immunoSEQ multiplex PCR. The table shows some 130,000 clones, with 80% occurring only once. Overall study findings and caveats: Roughly uniform depth of sequencing across donors was assumed in presence/absence analyses. Later on, analysis showed that most CMV-associated TCR beta chains appeared to be HLA-restricted.

Healthy bone marrow donors made up the donor group. The germline CDR1 and CDR2 sequences are SGHTA and FQGNSA. The CDR3 contains 13 residues. Trimming cost V 1 base and J 10 bases, with 11 bases left between them. The sequenced sample was PBMCs. This chain connects TRBV7-2 to TRBJ1-5; TRBD1 is a possible D gene (5 bases). The receptor was isolated from a male donor in good health and CMV-seronegative. CDR3 loop: CASSLEGRAPQHF. CDR3 nucleotide sequence: TGTGCCAGCAGCTTAGAGGGCAGGGCTCCCCAGCATTTT. Full variable domain (remainder filled in from reference TRBV7-2 and TRBJ1-5): GAGVSQSPSNKVTEKGKDVELRCDPISGHTALYWYRQSLGQGLEFLIYFQGNSAPDKSGLPSDRFSAERTGGSVSTLTIQRTQQEDSAVYLCASSLEGRAPQHFGDGTRLSIL.